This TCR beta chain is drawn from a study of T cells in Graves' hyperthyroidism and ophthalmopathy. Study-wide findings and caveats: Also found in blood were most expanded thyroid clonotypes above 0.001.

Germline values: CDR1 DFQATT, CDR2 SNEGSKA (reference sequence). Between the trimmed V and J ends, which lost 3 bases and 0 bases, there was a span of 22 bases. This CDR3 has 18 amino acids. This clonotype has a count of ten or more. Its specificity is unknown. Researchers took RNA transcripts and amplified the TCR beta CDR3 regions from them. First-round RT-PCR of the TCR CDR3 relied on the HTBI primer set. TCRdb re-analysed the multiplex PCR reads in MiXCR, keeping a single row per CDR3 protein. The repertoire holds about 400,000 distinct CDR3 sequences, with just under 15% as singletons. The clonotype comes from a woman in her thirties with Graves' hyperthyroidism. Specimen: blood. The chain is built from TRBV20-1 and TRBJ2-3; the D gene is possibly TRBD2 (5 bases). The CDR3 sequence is CSASKRLAETSSTDTQYF. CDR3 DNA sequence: TGCAGTGCTAGTAAGAGGCTAGCTGAAACATCTAGCACAGATACGCAGTATTTT.